The sequence of this T cell receptor beta chain was determined in a study of blood T cell repertoires in COVID-19 (dated by TCRdb to about 2020). Regarding the research as a whole: The collaborator samples originated in the United States, Italy and Spain and spanned the acute and convalescent phases of COVID-19. The samples were drawn from two sources: the first 160 participants of the ongoing ImmuneRACE study, and 1,000 to 1,500 subjects contributed by 6 global collaborators. Subjects who had been exposed to COVID-19, were actively infected with it, or had recovered from it provided the deeply sampled blood TCRbeta repertoires that made up the dataset. A de-identified subject ID, COVID-19 status, age in years and sex were almost always included in the sample metadata. The material from the prospective study consisted of cDNA or gDNA derived from T cells, B-cell-depleted T cells, or PBMCs. Where available, HLA class I and class II types were taken from metadata supplied by the sample provider and were not determined by assay-based typing. The repertoires were released in a freely available public database meant as a resource for research on the immune response to SARS-CoV-2.

What the authors observed across the whole study: The amount of clinical and demographic metadata varied by source and participant and was provided uncurated.

A second Seattle source provided samples from volunteer blood donors who had recovered from COVID-19. The collaborating institutions used their own protocols to collect whole blood in K2EDTA tubes. For TCRbeta analysis, collaborator samples were shipped as frozen whole blood, as isolated PBMCs, or as DNA extracted from either sample type. Note on this clone: Its antigen is still unknown. There are no base qualities to consult, and no much larger clone falls within one base.

TCRbeta CDR3 regions were amplified from genomic DNA using the immunoSEQ Assay, a bias-controlled multiplex PCR. The original pipeline was this. Nucleated cell counts per sample were estimated from amplification of reference gene primers within the assay. Sequence reads were collapsed and filtered to measure the absolute abundance of every unique TCRbeta CDR3 rearrangement. Productive Simpson clonality was computed per sample as the square root of Simpson's diversity index over productive rearrangements. Sourced from immuneACCESS, this table was stored by TCRdb with only in-frame sequences that have V and J called. A share of the clones is absent; for the studies checked, an unresolved V gene accounts for under half, and the remainder has no known explanation. V and J calls and clone size are as listed in that table; D and trimming were resolved from the DNA. The sample contains roughly 230,000 clones, nearly 90% of them found a single time. Less than 5% of the sample lies in the top ten.

Sample: peripheral blood. The TCR was taken from a woman in her 40s who had recovered from COVID-19.

The CDR3 region has the sequence CASSVGDSSYEQYF. Read as DNA, the sequence is TGTGCCAGTAGTGTGGGGGACTCTTCCTACGAGCAGTACTTC. The rearrangement joined TRBV19 to TRBJ2-7; TRBD2 is possibly the D segment (6 matching bases). V was cut back by 5 bases and J by 1 base, leaving a gap of 12 bases between them. CDR1 is given as LNHDA and CDR2 as SQIVND, both from the germline V gene (reference sequence). The CDR3 numbers 14 residues from cysteine through phenylalanine. Of all the DNA, just the CDR3 is kept, 42 bases in frame from base 1. Extended through the reference TRBV19 and TRBJ2-7 proteins, this CDR3 yields the full variable domain: DGGITQSPKYLFRKEGQNVTLSCEQNLNHDAMYWYRQDPGQGLRLIYYSQIVNDFQKGDIAEGYSVSREKKESFPLTVTSAQKNPTAFYLCASSVGDSSYEQYFGPGTRLTVT.